The following is a TCR beta chain sequence with its context. These data come from a study of blood T cell repertoires in COVID-19. Sequencing used immunoSEQ multiplex PCR; TCRdb keeps in-frame clones, though not all of them. The sample lists fewer than 70,000 clones, 80% to 90% occurring once. The clonotype comes from a woman aged 55-69 years with acute or convalescent COVID-19. Material: peripheral blood.

The DNA for the CDR3 is TGTGCCAGCAGTTTATACGGCGGGGGGCCAGCCTACGAGCAGTACTTC. It is translated as CASSLYGGGPAYEQYF. This rearrangement joins TRBV27 to TRBJ2-7; TRBD2 matches at 8 bases. Germline CDR1 and CDR2: MNHEY and SMNVEV (reference sequence). J was trimmed by 2 bases and V by 1 base; bases with no gene match: 7. The length of the CDR3 is 16 residues.